This is a list of T cell receptor beta chains from one sample in a study of cytomegalovirus exposure and HLA in healthy donors. The repertoire was sequenced with immunoSEQ multiplex PCR; TCRdb's copy has only in-frame clones and lacks some. Of about 64,000 clones listed, approximately 80% were seen once; the top ten hold about 8%. The sequenced sample consisted of PBMCs. Receptor source: a man between 18 and 29 years old in good health and CMV-seropositive. Each CDR3 is given with its conserved first and last residue. The D gene is left open where the match is weak. Only part of the rows carry a size: once, few, many, or a class if the clone is expanded.

size | J | D | V | CDR3 | DNA
- | TRBJ2-1 | TRBD2 | TRBV10-2 | CASRLAGGSSNEQFF | TGCGCCAGCAGGCTAGCGGGAGGGTCCTCCAATGAGCAGTTCTTC
- | TRBJ1-1 | - | TRBV2 | CAEGGLLNTEAFF | TGTGCGGAAGGGGGTTTGCTGAACACTGAAGCTTTCTTT
once | TRBJ2-3 | TRBD1 | TRBV30 | CAWISYTGGTDTQYF | TGTGCCTGGATCTCGTACACAGGGGGCACAGATACGCAGTATTTT
- | TRBJ2-3 | - | TRBV10-2 | CASRGPGRGTPDTQYF | TGCGCCAGCAGGGGCCCCGGCAGGGGAACCCCAGATACGCAGTATTTT
- | TRBJ2-6 | TRBD1 | TRBV6-4 | CASSEWDRGLLCSGANVLTF | TGTGCCAGCAGTGAGTGGGACAGGGGACTATTATGCTCTGGGGCCAACGTCCTGACTTTC
- | TRBJ1-2 | TRBD1 | TRBV30 | CAWTAPGTDYGYTF | TGTGCCTGGACCGCGCCCGGGACAGATTATGGCTACACCTTC
once | TRBJ2-5 | - | TRBV9 | CASSVEVRAQETQYF | TGTGCCAGCAGCGTAGAAGTCAGGGCGCAAGAGACCCAGTACTTC
once | TRBJ1-5 | - | TRBV6-1 | CASSEDGTSDQPQHF | TGTGCCAGCAGTGAGGACGGGACTTCGGATCAGCCCCAGCATTTT
- | TRBJ1-3 | - | TRBV19 | CATQQGNTIYF | TGTGCCACCCAACAGGGAAACACCATATATTTT
- | TRBJ2-7 | TRBD2 | TRBV10-3 | CAISRLADFSEQYF | TGTGCCATCAGTCGACTAGCGGACTTCTCTGAGCAGTACTTC
- | TRBJ1-3 | - | TRBV6-5 | CASHRGGTGNTIYF | TGTGCCAGTCACCGCGGCGGGACTGGAAACACCATATATTTT
- | TRBJ2-7 | TRBD2 | TRBV4-2 | CASSQAPRGGEQYF | TGTGCCAGCAGCCAGGCTCCCCGGGGGGGCGAGCAGTACTTC
- | TRBJ1-1 | - | TRBV7-9 | CASRGDPDTEAFF | TGTGCCAGCAGAGGGGATCCAGACACTGAAGCTTTCTTT
once | TRBJ1-1 | - | TRBV6-1 | CATGVALGSTEAFF | TGTGCCACAGGGGTCGCCCTGGGGAGCACTGAAGCTTTCTTT
- | TRBJ1-1 | - | TRBV11-2 | CASSLESFTEAFF | TGTGCCAGCAGCTTAGAGTCCTTCACTGAAGCTTTCTTT
few | TRBJ2-1 | TRBD2 | TRBV5-1 | CASSGLGGRAYNEQFF | TGCGCCAGCAGCGGGTTAGGCGGGAGGGCTTACAATGAGCAGTTCTTC
few | TRBJ1-2 | - | TRBV11-2 | CASSALTGFYGYTF | TGTGCCAGCAGCGCCCTAACAGGGTTTTATGGCTACACCTTC
- | TRBJ2-1 | TRBD2 | TRBV30 | CAWSVKTSGRFDSYNEQFF | TGTGCCTGGAGTGTAAAGACTAGCGGGAGGTTTGATTCCTACAATGAGCAGTTCTTC
few | TRBJ1-1 | - | TRBV10-3 | CAISEAENTEAFF | TGTGCCATCAGTGAGGCAGAGAACACTGAAGCTTTCTTT
- | TRBJ1-5 | TRBD1 | TRBV28 | CASSLGTALNQPQHF | TGTGCCAGCAGCCTAGGGACAGCCCTCAATCAGCCCCAGCATTTT
- | TRBJ2-3 | - | TRBV30 | CAWSVPGSSTDTQYF | TGTGCCTGGAGTGTCCCCGGTAGTAGCACAGATACGCAGTATTTT
- | TRBJ1-1 | TRBD1 | TRBV15 | CATRPLQGANTEAFF | TGTGCCACCAGGCCCTTACAGGGGGCGAACACTGAAGCTTTCTTT
- | TRBJ1-6 | - | TRBV7-9 | CASTGGGRSPLHF | TGTGCCAGCACGGGTGGCGGTCGATCACCCCTCCACTTT
- | TRBJ1-2 | - | TRBV30 | CAWSTSTVDGYTF | TGTGCCTGGAGTACCTCGACAGTGGATGGCTACACCTTC
- | TRBJ2-7 | - | TRBV7-8 | CASSLGTIYEQYF | TGTGCCAGCAGCTTAGGGACTATCTACGAGCAGTACTTC
- | TRBJ2-7 | - | TRBV27 | CASTRTAGAGEQYF | TGTGCCAGCACCCGCACCGCGGGGGCCGGCGAGCAGTACTTC
- | TRBJ2-3 | TRBD2 | TRBV5-6 | CASSYPPSGYTDTQYF | TGTGCCAGCAGCTACCCGCCTAGCGGATACACAGATACGCAGTATTTT
- | TRBJ2-7 | - | TRBV5-1 | CASSLDRAEQYF | TGCGCCAGCAGCTTGGACAGGGCCGAGCAGTACTTC
- | TRBJ1-5 | TRBD1 | TRBV2 | CASRDRATSSNQPQHF | TGTGCCAGCAGGGACAGGGCTACTTCTAGCAATCAGCCCCAGCATTTT
- | TRBJ1-1 | - | TRBV30 | CAWSVKSRGYTEAFF | TGTGCCTGGAGTGTAAAGAGTCGGGGGTACACTGAAGCTTTCTTT
- | TRBJ2-7 | - | TRBV11-3 | CASSSADSPDEQYF | TGTGCCAGCAGCTCCGCGGACAGTCCGGACGAGCAGTACTTC
- | TRBJ2-1 | - | TRBV21-1 | CASSKTSGHIYNEQFF | TGTGCCAGCAGCAAGACTAGCGGGCATATCTACAATGAGCAGTTCTTC
- | TRBJ2-1 | TRBD1 | TRBV18 | CASSPPGTGSYNEQFF | TGTGCCAGCTCACCACCGGGGACAGGGTCCTACAATGAGCAGTTCTTC
- | TRBJ1-5 | - | TRBV2 | CASSEYRDQPQHF | TGTGCCAGCAGTGAGTACAGGGACCAGCCCCAGCATTTT
once | TRBJ2-2 | - | TRBV7-8 | CASSSGNMETGELFF | TGTGCCAGCAGCTCCGGGAACATGGAGACCGGGGAGCTGTTTTTT
- | TRBJ2-2 | - | TRBV9 | CASSVDVGTRELFF | TGTGCCAGCAGCGTAGACGTCGGGACTCGGGAGCTGTTTTTT
- | TRBJ2-1 | TRBD2 | TRBV29-1 | CSASGGPANEQFF | TGCAGCGCTTCGGGGGGGCCCGCCAATGAGCAGTTCTTC
few | TRBJ2-3 | TRBD2 | TRBV30 | CAWSEGTSGRGGTQYF | TGTGCCTGGAGTGAAGGGACTAGCGGGCGCGGCGGGACGCAGTATTTT
- | TRBJ1-2 | TRBD1 | TRBV29-1 | CSVEDFGQGNYGYTF | TGCAGCGTTGAAGACTTCGGACAGGGTAACTATGGCTACACCTTC
once | TRBJ1-1 | - | TRBV30 | CAWSVLDGSEAFF | TGTGCCTGGAGTGTACTAGATGGCAGTGAAGCTTTCTTT
- | TRBJ2-3 | TRBD2 | TRBV7-9 | CASSLWTSGATDTQYF | TGTGCCAGCAGCTTATGGACTAGCGGGGCTACAGATACGCAGTATTTT
once | TRBJ1-1 | - | TRBV2 | CASSDAQGAADEAFF | TGTGCCAGCAGTGATGCCCAAGGGGCCGCGGATGAAGCTTTCTTT
once | TRBJ1-1 | - | TRBV6-5 | CASSYSAGVGTEAFF | TGTGCCAGCAGTTACTCGGCAGGGGTGGGCACTGAAGCTTTCTTT
- | TRBJ1-1 | - | TRBV10-2 | CASSEQVMNTEAFF | TGCGCCAGCAGTGAGCAGGTGATGAACACTGAAGCTTTCTTT
- | TRBJ1-6 | - | TRBV30 | CAWKQGNSPLHF | TGTGCCTGGAAACAGGGTAATTCACCCCTCCACTTT
- | TRBJ1-2 | - | TRBV27 | CASRATGLDGYTF | TGTGCCAGCAGGGCCACAGGGTTGGATGGCTACACCTTC
- | TRBJ1-2 | TRBD1 | TRBV28 | CASSARGPYGYTF | TGTGCCAGCAGTGCCAGGGGGCCCTATGGCTACACCTTC
once | TRBJ2-1 | TRBD2 | TRBV5-4 | CASSATSGEANEQFF | TGTGCCAGCAGCGCGACTAGCGGGGAGGCTAATGAGCAGTTCTTC
- | TRBJ1-6 | - | TRBV4-1 | CASSQTRDMGSPLHF | TGCGCCAGCAGCCAAACACGGGACATGGGATCACCCCTCCACTTT
- | TRBJ1-1 | - | TRBV13 | CASSSLGLLEAFF | TGTGCCAGCAGCTCCCTGGGACTTCTTGAAGCTTTCTTT
once | TRBJ1-1 | TRBD1 | TRBV30 | CAWTVGQGGTEAFF | TGTGCCTGGACCGTCGGACAGGGCGGCACTGAAGCTTTCTTT
many | TRBJ2-1 | TRBD1 | TRBV5-1 | CASSFRQGRDNEQFF | TGCGCCAGCAGCTTCCGACAGGGTCGAGACAATGAGCAGTTCTTC
- | TRBJ1-4 | - | TRBV9 | CASSSPPAGGDEKLFF | TGTGCCAGCTCCTCTCCACCCGCCGGGGGTGATGAAAAACTGTTTTTT
- | TRBJ1-2 | - | TRBV7-2 | CASSLAGGRYGYTF | TGTGCCAGCAGCTTAGCTGGGGGGAGATATGGCTACACCTTC
once | TRBJ1-1 | - | TRBV6-1 | CASSQGFDTEAFF | TGTGCCAGCAGTCAGGGTTTTGACACTGAAGCTTTCTTT
once | TRBJ1-5 | TRBD1 | TRBV27 | CASSQTGGAGKPQHF | TGTGCCAGCAGCCAAACAGGGGGAGCGGGTAAGCCCCAGCATTTT
- | TRBJ2-3 | TRBD2 | TRBV6-4 | CASSESGGAVDTQYF | TGTGCCAGCAGCGAAAGCGGGGGGGCCGTAGATACGCAGTATTTT